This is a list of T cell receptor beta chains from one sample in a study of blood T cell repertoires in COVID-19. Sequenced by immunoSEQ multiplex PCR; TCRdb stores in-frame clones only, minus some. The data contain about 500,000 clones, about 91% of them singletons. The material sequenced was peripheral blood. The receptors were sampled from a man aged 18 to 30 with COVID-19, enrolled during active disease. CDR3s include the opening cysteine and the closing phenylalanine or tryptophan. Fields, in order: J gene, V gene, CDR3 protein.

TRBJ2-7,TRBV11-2,CASSLAGTAAYEQYF
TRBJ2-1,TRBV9,CASSPRSDRVSYNEQFF
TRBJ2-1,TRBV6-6,CASTQGLAGWNEQFF
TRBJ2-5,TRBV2,CASTSGSGGETQYF
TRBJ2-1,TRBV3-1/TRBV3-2,CASSQTGGLRNEQFF
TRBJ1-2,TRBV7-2,CASSLGGTGSTYGYTF
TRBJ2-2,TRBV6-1,CASSALGLATNTGELFF
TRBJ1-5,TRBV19,CASCQGTVNQPQHF
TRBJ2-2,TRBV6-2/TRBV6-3,CASSYPGVGGTGELFF
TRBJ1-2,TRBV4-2,CASTGGGRQDYGYTF
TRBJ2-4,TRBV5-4,CASSVYRGKNIQYF
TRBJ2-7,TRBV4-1,CASSSDFMSEQYF
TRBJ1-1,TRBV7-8,CASSPGQGMNTEAFF
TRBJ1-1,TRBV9,CASSVVRGNTEAFF
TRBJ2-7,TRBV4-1,CASSQDRDYEQYF
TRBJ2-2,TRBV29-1,CSVEVSGTSRTGELFF
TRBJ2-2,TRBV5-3,CARSPYGQRDTGELFF
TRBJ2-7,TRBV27,CASSYGGGQEYEQYF
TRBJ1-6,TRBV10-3,CAIRSQGSYNSPLHF
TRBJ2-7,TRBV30,CAWSTGQRDEQYF
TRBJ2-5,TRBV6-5,CASSYSGGRGETQYF
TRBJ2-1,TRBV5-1,CASSLEASGGYNEQFF
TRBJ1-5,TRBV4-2,CASSLLRNQPQHF
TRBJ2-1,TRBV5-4,CASSLSRGYYNEQFF
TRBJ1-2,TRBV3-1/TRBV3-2,CASSQVGGAGRRGYTF
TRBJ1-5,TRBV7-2,CASSLVTDNQPQHF
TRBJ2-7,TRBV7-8,CASSPDSAYEQYF
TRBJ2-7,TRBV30,CAGDRGTYEQYF
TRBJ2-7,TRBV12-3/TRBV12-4,CASSFGFEQYF
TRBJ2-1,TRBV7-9,CASLEGNNEQFF
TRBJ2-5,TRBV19,CASSKSGTGKETQYF
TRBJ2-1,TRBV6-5,CASSYSSQAFYNEQFF
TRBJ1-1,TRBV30,CAWSLGRMNTEAFF
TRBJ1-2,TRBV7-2,CASSLGTANYGYTF
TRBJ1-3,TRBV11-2,CASRLLTGQGNTIYF
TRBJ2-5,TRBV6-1,CASSEARGFAETQYF
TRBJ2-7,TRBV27,CASSPQLRLPYEQYF